This T cell receptor (beta chain) was sequenced in a study of identical twins. The study's findings and limits: With beta out-of-frame sequences, excess sharing by twins was weaker. Modelling underestimated the level of out-of-frame TCR alpha sharing observed in monozygotic twins.

This CDR3 comprises 13 residues. The germline CDR1 and CDR2 sequences are MNHEY and SMNVEV (reference sequence). V was shortened by 4 bases and J by 7 bases, with 11 bases between the two germline ends. As regards this clonotype: What it binds is not known.

One entry per CDR3 protein results from TCRdb running MiXCR on the 5' RACE reads. The data contain 500,000 to 550,000 distinct CDR3 sequences, roughly a fifth of them singletons. The sample was also reused in another study, on T cells expressing NK-cell markers. That study reports: An anti-gamma-delta TCR antibody was added in several experiments. It restricted sorting to alpha-beta TCR-expressing T cells.

The sample comprised CD4+ T cells sorted from blood. The rearrangement uses TRBV27 and TRBJ1-5; D is uncertain. The origin of this receptor is a woman aged 18-29 years in good health. CDR3 sequence (DNA): TGTGCCAGCAGTTCTATCTTTGGGCAGCCCCAGCATTTT. Translation: CASSSIFGQPQHF.